The TCR beta chain described here comes from a study of blood T cell repertoires in COVID-19. Whole-study context: Samples representing acute and convalescent COVID-19 were sourced from the United States, Italy and Spain. In each case, the material was cDNA or gDNA derived from T cells, B-cell-depleted T cells, or PBMCs.

The assay was immunoSEQ multiplex PCR, and TCRdb's table has in-frame clones only and misses some. The table has 250,000 to 300,000 clones, approximately 90% seen once. There are a few counts of this clone. Trimming removed 2 bases from V and 0 bases from J, with 8 bases in between. Germline V CDR1 and CDR2: MNHNY, SVGAGI (reference sequence). CDR3 size: 14 residues. The sample comprised peripheral blood. The chain has TRBV6-6 and TRBJ2-7; TRBD1 is a possible D gene (6 bases). The receptor's source is a woman aged 30 to 39 with active or convalescent COVID-19. CDR3 DNA sequence: TGTGCCAGCAGTTACGGGACAAACTCCTACGAGCAGTACTTC. This translates into CASSYGTNSYEQYF.